This T cell receptor beta chain derives from a study of T cell responses to AZD1222 COVID-19 vaccine. The assay was immunoSEQ multiplex PCR, and TCRdb's table has in-frame clones only and misses some. The repertoire holds tens of thousands of clones, with over 85% as singletons. Concerning this clone: What it binds is not known.

Study observations and caveats: Close to half of all spike-specific TCRs reportedly target regions of the variants that are unmutated.

This sample comprised peripheral blood, obtained on day 0 of AZD1222 vaccination. The receptor was isolated from an adult in good health.

This CDR3 reads CASSPGTRSSYEQYF. CDR3 sequence (DNA): TGTGCCAGCTCACCGGGGACGAGGAGCTCCTACGAGCAGTACTTC. This chain connects TRBV18 to TRBJ2-7; either TRBD1 or TRBD2 may supply D (5 bases each). This CDR3 spans 15 amino acids. Germline lookup yields CDR1 KGHSH and CDR2 LQKENI. Trimming took off 3 bases at V and 0 bases at J, with 12 bases between the two ends.